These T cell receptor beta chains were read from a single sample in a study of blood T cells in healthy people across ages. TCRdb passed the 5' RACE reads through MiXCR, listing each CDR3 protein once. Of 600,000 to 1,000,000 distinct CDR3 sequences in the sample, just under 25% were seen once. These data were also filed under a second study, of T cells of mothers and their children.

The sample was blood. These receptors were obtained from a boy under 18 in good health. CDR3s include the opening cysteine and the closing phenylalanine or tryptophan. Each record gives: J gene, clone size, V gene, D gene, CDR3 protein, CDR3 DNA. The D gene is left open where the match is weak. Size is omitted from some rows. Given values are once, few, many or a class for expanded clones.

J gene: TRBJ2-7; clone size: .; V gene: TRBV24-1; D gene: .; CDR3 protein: CATSDSGRGYYEQYF; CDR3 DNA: TGTGCCACCAGTGATTCGGGACGGGGGTACTACGAGCAGTACTTC
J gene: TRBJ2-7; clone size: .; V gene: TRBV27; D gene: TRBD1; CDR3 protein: CASSWTGSYERYF; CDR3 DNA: TGTGCCAGCAGTTGGACAGGGAGCTACGAGCGGTACTTC
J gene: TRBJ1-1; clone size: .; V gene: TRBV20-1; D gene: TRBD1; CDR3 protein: CSARARFGQGGSEAFF; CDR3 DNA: TGCAGTGCTAGAGCCCGGTTCGGACAGGGAGGCTCTGAAGCTTTCTTT
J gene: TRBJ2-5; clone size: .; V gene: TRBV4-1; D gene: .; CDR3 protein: CASSQRQLQETQYF; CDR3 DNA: TGCGCCAGCAGCCAGAGACAGCTGCAAGAGACCCAGTACTTC
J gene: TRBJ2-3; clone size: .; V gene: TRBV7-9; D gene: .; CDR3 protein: CASSHGLGDGTDTQYF; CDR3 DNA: TGTGCCAGCAGCCACGGGCTCGGGGACGGCACAGATACGCAGTATTTT
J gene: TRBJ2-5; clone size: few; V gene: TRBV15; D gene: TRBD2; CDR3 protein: CATSGYSGVLKMQYF; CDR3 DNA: TGTGCCACCAGCGGTTATAGCGGGGTTCTTAAAATGCAGTACTTC
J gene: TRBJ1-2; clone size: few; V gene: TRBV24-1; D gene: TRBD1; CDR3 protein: CATSEGTGSGYTF; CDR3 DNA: TGTGCCACCAGTGAGGGGACAGGCTCTGGCTACACCTTC
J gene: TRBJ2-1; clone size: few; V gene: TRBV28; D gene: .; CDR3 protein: CASSTRLVNEQFF; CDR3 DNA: TGTGCCAGCAGTACCCGACTAGTGAATGAGCAGTTCTTC
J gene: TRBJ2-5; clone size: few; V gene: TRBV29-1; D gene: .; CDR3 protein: CSVRPRMRETQYF; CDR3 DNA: TGCAGCGTCCGACCTAGAATGAGAGAGACCCAGTACTTC
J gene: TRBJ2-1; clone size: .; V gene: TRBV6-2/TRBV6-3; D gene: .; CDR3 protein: CASSQSMRQFF; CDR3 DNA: TGTGCCAGCAGTCAATCAATGAGGCAGTTCTTC
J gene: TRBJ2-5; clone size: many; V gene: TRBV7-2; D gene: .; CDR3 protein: CASSLEGGETQYF; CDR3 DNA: TGTGCCAGCAGCTTAGAGGGGGGAGAGACCCAGTACTTC
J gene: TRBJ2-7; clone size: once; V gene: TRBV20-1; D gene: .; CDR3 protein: CSATSPGRLTYEQYF; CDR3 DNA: TGCAGTGCTACCAGCCCGGGAAGGCTAACCTACGAGCAGTACTTC
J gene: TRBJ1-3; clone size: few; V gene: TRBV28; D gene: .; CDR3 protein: CASSYFGSYLGNTIYF; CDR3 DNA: TGTGCCAGCAGTTATTTCGGATCGTACCTAGGAAACACCATATATTTT
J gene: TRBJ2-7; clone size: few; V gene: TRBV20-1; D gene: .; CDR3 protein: CSARGQGRTYEQYF; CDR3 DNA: TGCAGTGCCAGGGGCCAGGGCCGTACCTACGAGCAGTACTTC
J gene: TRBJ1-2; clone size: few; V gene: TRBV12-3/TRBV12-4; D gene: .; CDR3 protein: CASREDIANYGYTF; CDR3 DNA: TGTGCCAGCAGGGAGGACATTGCTAACTATGGCTACACCTTC
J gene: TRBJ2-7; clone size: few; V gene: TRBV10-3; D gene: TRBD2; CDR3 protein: CAISESGTSGISYEQYF; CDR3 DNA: TGTGCCATCAGTGAGTCCGGGACTAGCGGGATCTCCTACGAGCAGTACTTC
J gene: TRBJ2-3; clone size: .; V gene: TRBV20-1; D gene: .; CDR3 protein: CSARDGRAIGTDTQYF; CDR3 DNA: TGCAGTGCTAGAGATGGGCGCGCAATCGGCACAGATACGCAGTATTTT
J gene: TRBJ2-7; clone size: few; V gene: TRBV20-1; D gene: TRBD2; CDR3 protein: CSARDLASGSSYEQYF; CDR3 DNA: TGCAGTGCTAGAGATTTAGCTAGCGGGAGCTCCTACGAGCAGTACTTC
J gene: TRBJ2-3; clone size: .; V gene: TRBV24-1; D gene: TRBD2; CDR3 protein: CATSDSGLAVHTQYF; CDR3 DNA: TGTGCCACCAGTGATTCGGGACTAGCTGTACATACGCAGTATTTT
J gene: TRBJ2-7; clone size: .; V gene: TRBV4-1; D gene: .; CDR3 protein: CASSQDGPGLLYEQYF; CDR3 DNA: TGCGCCAGCAGCCAGGACGGACCGGGCCTCCTATACGAGCAGTACTTC
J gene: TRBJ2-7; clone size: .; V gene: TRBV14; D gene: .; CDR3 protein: CASSLSRDSIYEQYF; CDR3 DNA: TGTGCCAGCAGCTTGAGCCGGGACTCAATCTACGAGCAGTACTTC
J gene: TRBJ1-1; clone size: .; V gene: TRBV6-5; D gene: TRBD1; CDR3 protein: CASSDWDRGQTEAFF; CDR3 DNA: TGTGCCAGCAGTGACTGGGACAGGGGGCAAACTGAAGCTTTCTTT
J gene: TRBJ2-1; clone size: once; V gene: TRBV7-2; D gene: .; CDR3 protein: CASSRQPEASYNEQFF; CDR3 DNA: TGTGCCAGCAGCAGACAGCCTGAGGCTTCCTACAATGAGCAGTTCTTC
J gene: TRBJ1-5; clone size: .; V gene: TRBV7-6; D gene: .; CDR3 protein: CASSLEPGLDNQPQHF; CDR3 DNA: TGTGCCAGCAGCTTAGAACCAGGGTTGGACAATCAGCCCCAGCATTTT
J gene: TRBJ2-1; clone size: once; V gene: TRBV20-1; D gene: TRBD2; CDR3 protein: CSARISGRTEEQFF; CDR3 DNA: TGCAGTGCTAGGATAAGCGGGAGAACGGAAGAGCAGTTCTTC
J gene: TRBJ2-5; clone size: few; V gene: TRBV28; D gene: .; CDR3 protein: CASSLSGIVVRETQYF; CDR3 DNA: TGTGCCAGCAGTTTATCAGGGATAGTGGTTAGAGAGACCCAGTACTTC
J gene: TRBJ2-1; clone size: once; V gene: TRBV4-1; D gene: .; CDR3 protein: CASGPRSSYNEQFF; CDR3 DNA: TGCGCCAGCGGACCACGGAGCTCCTACAATGAGCAGTTCTTC
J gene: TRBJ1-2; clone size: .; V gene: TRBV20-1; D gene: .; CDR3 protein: CSAILPTNYGYTF; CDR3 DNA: TGCAGTGCTATATTACCTACTAACTATGGCTACACCTTC
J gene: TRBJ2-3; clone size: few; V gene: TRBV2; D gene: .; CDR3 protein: CASSESVMGGPSDTQYF; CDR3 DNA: TGTGCCAGCAGTGAATCAGTTATGGGGGGGCCCTCAGATACGCAGTATTTT
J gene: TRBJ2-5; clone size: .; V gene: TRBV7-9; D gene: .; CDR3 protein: CASSPGGGGGEGTKYF; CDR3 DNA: TGTGCCAGCAGCCCCGGAGGCGGGGGCGGGGAAGGGACCAAGTACTTC
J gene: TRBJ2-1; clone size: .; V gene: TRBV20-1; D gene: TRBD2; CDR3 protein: CSARTSGGALLNEQFF; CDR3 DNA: TGCAGTGCTAGGACTAGCGGGGGGGCCCTGCTGAATGAGCAGTTCTTC
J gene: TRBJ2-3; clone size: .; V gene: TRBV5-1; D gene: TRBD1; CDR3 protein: CASSQGQGSDTQYF; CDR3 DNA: TGCGCCAGCAGCCAAGGACAGGGGTCCGATACGCAGTATTTT
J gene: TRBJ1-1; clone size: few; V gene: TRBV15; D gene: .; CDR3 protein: CATSREPSGLTEAFF; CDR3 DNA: TGTGCCACCAGCAGAGAACCATCAGGGCTCACTGAAGCTTTCTTT
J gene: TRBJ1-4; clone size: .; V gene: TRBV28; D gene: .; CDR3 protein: CASSSTHTTNEKLFF; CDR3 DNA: TGTGCCAGCAGCTCTACCCACACAACTAATGAAAAACTGTTTTTT
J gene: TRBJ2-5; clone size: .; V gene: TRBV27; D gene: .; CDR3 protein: CASSTLRDQETQYF; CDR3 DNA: TGTGCCAGCAGCACTCTTAGGGACCAAGAGACCCAGTACTTC
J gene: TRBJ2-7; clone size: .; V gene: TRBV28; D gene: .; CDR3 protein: CASSVGIYEQYF; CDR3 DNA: TGTGCCAGCAGTGTCGGGATTTACGAGCAGTACTTC
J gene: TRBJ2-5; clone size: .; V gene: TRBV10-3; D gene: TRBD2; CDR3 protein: CATSPGTNVLETQYF; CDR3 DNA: TGTGCCACCAGCCCCGGGACTAATGTGCTGGAGACCCAGTACTTC
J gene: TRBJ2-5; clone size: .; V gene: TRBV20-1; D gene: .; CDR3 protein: CSARNLEQETQYF; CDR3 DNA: TGCAGTGCCCGGAATCTAGAGCAAGAGACCCAGTACTTC
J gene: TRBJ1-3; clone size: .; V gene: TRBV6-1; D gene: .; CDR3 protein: CASSESVPGNTIYF; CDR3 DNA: TGTGCCAGCAGTGAATCAGTACCTGGAAACACCATATATTTT
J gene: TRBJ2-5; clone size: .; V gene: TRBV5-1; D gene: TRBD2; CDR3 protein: CASSLARRTSGGFGETQYF; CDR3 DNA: TGCGCCAGCAGCTTGGCACGCCGGACTAGCGGGGGGTTCGGAGAGACCCAGTACTTC
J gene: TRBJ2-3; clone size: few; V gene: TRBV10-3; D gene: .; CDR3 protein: CATNTLSTDTQYF; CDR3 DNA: TGTGCCACGAACACGTTAAGCACAGATACGCAGTATTTT